This TCR beta chain was observed in a study of blood T cell repertoires in COVID-19 (dated by TCRdb to the early 2020s). In the study overall: Samples from collaborators originated in the United States, Italy and Spain and spanned both the acute and convalescent phases of COVID-19. The prospective study material was composed of cDNA or gDNA derived from T cells, B-cell-depleted T cells, or PBMCs. Deeply sampled blood TCRbeta repertoires from subjects exposed to, actively infected with, or recovered from COVID-19 were included in the dataset. The repertoires were released in a freely available public database intended as a resource for research on the immune response to SARS-CoV-2. The samples were drawn from two sources: the first 160 participants of the ongoing ImmuneRACE study, and 1,000 to 1,500 subjects contributed by 6 global collaborators. Sample metadata almost always included a de-identified subject ID, COVID-19 status, age in years and sex. Where HLA class I and class II types were available, the types were taken from metadata supplied by the sample provider, not from assay-based typing. What the research found in general, with its limitations: The amount of clinical and demographic metadata varied by source and participant and was provided uncurated.

Each collaborating institution followed its own protocols to collect whole blood in K2EDTA tubes. For TCRbeta analysis, collaborators shipped samples as frozen whole blood, isolated PBMCs, or DNA extracted from either of those sample types. TCRbeta CDR3 regions were amplified from genomic DNA by means of the immunoSEQ Assay, a bias-controlled multiplex PCR. Concerning the study's data processing: Within the assay, amplification of reference gene primers was used to estimate how many nucleated cells each sample contained. To quantify the absolute abundance of each unique TCRbeta CDR3 rearrangement, sequence reads were collapsed and filtered. Productive Simpson clonality was computed per sample as the square root of Simpson's diversity index over productive rearrangements. Held by TCRdb, this immuneACCESS table contains in-frame sequences only and omits some clones. Under half of the omission traces to an unresolved V gene where checked; the cause of the rest is unknown. V, J and clone size were drawn from that table, and D and trimming were deduced from the DNA. A total of 62,000 or so clones appear in this sample, 89% of them only once. Clones ranked in the top ten supply roughly 7.6% of the sample.

Concerning this clone: Its binding antigen is unknown. Base qualities are missing; no much larger clone stands one base away.

There are 14 amino acids in the CDR3, from cysteine to phenylalanine inclusive. Only the CDR3 DNA is retained, 42 bases long and in frame from the first base. CDR1 GTSNPN and CDR2 SVGIG were looked up in the germline V gene (reference sequence). V and J lose 1 base and 3 bases, and a span of 12 bases separates them. The sequence derives from a man aged 45 to 65 with active COVID-19. Sequenced: peripheral blood. The V and J genes are TRBV30 and TRBJ1-2, with no confidently assigned D gene. The bases are TGTGCCTGGAGTGCCGGAGTGAGGGACTATGGCTACACCTTC. Its protein is CAWSAGVRDYGYTF.